The clone carrying this T cell receptor beta chain has ten or more counts. This entry belongs to a study of T-cell reconstitution after alpha-beta-depleted transplantation in children. A TCRbeta library incorporating unique molecular identifiers was prepared. One entry per CDR3 protein results from TCRdb running MiXCR on the PCR reads. The table shows more than 85,000 distinct CDR3 sequences, with 6% to 9% occurring only once. V was trimmed by 5 bases and J by 0 bases, leaving 10 bases between them. This CDR3 has 15 amino acids. Germline CDR1 and CDR2: SGHTA and FQGNSA. This chain links TRBV7-2 with TRBJ1-4; TRBD1 is a possible D gene (5 bases). The TCR sequence derives from a boy between 2 and 15 years old with acute lymphoblastic leukemia, due to receive a stem cell transplant. The material was PBMCs, obtained before TCRalphabeta/CD19-depleted stem cell transplant. Here the CDR3 reads CASSLLGATNEKLFF. CDR3 nucleotide sequence: TGTGCCAGCAGCCTCCTAGGGGCAACTAATGAAAAACTGTTTTTT.